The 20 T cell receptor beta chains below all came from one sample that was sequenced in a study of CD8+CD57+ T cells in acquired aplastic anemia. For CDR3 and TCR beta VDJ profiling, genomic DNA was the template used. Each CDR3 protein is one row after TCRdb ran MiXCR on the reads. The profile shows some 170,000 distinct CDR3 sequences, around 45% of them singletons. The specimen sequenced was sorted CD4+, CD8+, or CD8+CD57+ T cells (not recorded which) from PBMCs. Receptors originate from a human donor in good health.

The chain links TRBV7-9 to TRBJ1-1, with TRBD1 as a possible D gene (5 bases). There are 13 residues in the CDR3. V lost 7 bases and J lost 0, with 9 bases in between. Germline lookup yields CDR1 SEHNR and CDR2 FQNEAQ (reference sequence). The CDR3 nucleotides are TGTGCCAGCACCAGACAGATGAACACTGAAGCTTTCTTT. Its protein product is CASTRQMNTEAFF. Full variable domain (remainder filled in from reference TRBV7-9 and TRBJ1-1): DTGVSQNPRHKITKRGQNVTFRCDPISEHNRLYWYRQTLGQGPEFLTYFQNEAQLEKSRLLSDRFSAERPKGSFSTLEIQRTEQGDSAMYLCASTRQMNTEAFFGQGTRLTVV.

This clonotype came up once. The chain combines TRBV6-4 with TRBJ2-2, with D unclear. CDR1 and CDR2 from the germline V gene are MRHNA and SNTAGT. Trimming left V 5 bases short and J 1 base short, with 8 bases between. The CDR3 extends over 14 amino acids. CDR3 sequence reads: CASSLVENTGELFF. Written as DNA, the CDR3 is TGTGCCAGCAGTCTTGTGGAGAACACCGGGGAGCTGTTTTTT.

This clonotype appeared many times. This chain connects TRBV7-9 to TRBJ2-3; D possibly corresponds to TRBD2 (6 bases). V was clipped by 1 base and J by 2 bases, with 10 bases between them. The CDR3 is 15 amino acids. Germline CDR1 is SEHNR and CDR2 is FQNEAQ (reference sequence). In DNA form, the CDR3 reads TGTGCCAGCAGCTTAGGGTGGGAGGACACAGATACGCAGTATTTT. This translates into CASSLGWEDTDTQYF.

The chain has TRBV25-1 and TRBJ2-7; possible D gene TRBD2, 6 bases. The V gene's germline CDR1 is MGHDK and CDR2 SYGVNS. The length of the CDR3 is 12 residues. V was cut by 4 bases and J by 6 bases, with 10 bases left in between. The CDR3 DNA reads TGTGCCAGCAGTGGAGGGACTTCCGAGCAGTACTTC. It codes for CASSGGTSEQYF.

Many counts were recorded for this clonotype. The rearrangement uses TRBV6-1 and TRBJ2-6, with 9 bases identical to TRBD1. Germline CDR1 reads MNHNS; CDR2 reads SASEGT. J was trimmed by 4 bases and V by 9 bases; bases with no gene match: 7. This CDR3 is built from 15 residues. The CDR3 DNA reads TGTGCCAGATCACAGGGGGCGCCCGGGGCCAACGTCCTGACTTTC. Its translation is CARSQGAPGANVLTF.

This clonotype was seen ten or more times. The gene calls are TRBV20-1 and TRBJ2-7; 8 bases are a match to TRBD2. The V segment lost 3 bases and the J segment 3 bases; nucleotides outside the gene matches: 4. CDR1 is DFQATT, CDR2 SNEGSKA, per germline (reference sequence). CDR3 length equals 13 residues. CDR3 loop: CSARPAGVYEQYF. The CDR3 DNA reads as TGCAGTGCTAGGCCAGCGGGAGTCTACGAGCAGTACTTC.

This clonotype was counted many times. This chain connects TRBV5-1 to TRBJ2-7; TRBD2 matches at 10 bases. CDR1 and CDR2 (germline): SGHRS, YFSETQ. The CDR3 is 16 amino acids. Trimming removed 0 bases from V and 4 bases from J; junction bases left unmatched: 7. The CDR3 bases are TGCGCCAGCAGCTTGGGAAGCCTAGCGGGAGTTTACGAGCAGTACTTC. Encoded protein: CASSLGSLAGVYEQYF.

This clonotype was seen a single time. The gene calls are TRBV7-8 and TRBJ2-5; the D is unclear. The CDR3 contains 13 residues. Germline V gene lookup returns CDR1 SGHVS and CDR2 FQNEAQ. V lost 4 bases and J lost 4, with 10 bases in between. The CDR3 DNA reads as TGTGCCAGCAGCTCCTCAGGTCCAGAGACCCAGTACTTC. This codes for CASSSSGPETQYF.

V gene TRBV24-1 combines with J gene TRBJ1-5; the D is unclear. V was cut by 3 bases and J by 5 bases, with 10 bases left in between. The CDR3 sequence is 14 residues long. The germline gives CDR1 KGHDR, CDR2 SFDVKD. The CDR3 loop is CATSDMTADQPQHF. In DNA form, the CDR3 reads TGTGCCACCAGTGATATGACGGCGGATCAGCCCCAGCATTTT.

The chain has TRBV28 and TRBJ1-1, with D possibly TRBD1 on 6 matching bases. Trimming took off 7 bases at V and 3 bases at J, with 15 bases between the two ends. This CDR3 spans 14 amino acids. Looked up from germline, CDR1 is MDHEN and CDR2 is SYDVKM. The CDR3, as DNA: TGTGCCAGCATCCCCGGGGGCGCGGACACTGAAGCTTTCTTT. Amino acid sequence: CASIPGGADTEAFF.

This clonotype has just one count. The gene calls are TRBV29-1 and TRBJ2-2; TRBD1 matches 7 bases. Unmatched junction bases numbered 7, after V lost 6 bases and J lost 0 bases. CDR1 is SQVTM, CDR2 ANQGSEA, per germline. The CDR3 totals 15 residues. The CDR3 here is CSVTGQASNTGELFF. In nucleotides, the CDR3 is TGCAGCGTGACTGGACAGGCATCGAACACCGGGGAGCTGTTTTTT.

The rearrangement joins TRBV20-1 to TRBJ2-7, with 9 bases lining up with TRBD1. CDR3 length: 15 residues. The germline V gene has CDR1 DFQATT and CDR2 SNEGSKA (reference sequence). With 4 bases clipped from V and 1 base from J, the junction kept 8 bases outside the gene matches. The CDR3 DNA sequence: TGCAGTGCTACGGGACAGGGAATCATATCCTACGAGCAGTACTTC. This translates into CSATGQGIISYEQYF.

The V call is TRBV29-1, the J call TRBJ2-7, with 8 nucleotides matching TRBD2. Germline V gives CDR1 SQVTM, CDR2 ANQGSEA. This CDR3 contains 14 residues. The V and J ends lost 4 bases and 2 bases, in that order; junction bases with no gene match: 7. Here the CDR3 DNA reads TGCAGCGTTGCGGGGGGGGACGGTACCTACGAGCAGTACTTC. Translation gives CSVAGGDGTYEQYF.

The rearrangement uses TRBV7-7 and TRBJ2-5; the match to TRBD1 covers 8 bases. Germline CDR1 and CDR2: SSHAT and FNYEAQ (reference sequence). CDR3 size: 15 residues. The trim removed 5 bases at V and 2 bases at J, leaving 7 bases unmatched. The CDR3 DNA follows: TGTGCCAGCAGCCAGGGGACAGGAACGCAAGAGACCCAGTACTTC. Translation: CASSQGTGTQETQYF. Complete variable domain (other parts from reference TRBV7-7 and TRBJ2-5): GAGVSQSPRYKVTKRGQDVTLRCDPISSHATLYWYQQALGQGPEFLTYFNYEAQPDKSGLPSDRFSAERPEGSISTLTIQRTEQRDSAMYRCASSQGTGTQETQYFGPGTRLLVL.

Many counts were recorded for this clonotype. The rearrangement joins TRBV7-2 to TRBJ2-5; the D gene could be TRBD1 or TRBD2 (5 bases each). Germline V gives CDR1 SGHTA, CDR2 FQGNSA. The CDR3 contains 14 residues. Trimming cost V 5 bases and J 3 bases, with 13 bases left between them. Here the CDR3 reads CASSQRGRKETQYF. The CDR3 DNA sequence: TGTGCCAGCAGCCAACGGGGACGGAAAGAGACCCAGTACTTC.

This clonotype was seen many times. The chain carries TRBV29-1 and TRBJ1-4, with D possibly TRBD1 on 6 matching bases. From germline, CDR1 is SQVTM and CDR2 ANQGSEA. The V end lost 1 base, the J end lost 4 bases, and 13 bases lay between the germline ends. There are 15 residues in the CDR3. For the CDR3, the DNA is TGCAGCGTTGAAGTTCGGGGGGCAGATAATGAAAAACTGTTTTTT. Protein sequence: CSVEVRGADNEKLFF.

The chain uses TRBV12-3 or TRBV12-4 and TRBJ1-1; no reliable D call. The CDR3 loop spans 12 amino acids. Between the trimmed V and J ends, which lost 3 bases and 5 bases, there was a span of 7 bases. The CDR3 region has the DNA TGTGCCAGCAGTTTGTGGAGGACTGAAGCTTTCTTT. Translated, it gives CASSLWRTEAFF.

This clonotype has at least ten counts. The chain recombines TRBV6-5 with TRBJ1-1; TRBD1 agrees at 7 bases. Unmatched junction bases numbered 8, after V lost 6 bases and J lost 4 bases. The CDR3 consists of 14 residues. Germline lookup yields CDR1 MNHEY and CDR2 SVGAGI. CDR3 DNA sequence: TGTGCCAGCAGAATGACAGGGAAAATCACTGAAGCTTTCTTT. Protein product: CASRMTGKITEAFF.

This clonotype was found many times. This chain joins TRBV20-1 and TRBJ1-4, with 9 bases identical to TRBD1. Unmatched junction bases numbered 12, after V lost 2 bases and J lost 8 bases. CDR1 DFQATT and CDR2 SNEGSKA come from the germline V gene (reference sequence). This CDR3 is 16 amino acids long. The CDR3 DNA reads TGCAGTGCTAGACTACAGGGGGCGCGATTGGAAGAAAAACTGTTTTTT. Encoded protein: CSARLQGARLEEKLFF.

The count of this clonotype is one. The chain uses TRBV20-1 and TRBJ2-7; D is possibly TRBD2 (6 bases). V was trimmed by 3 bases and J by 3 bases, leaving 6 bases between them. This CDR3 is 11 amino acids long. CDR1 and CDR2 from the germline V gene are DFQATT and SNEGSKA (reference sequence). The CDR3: CSAREGYEQYF. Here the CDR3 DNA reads TGCAGTGCTAGGGAGGGCTACGAGCAGTACTTC.